A selection of T cell receptor beta chains follows, all from one sample in a study of persistence of HIV-infected CD4 T cells. The antigens for these receptors are not known. Sequencing used immunoSEQ multiplex PCR; TCRdb keeps in-frame clones, though not all of them. Seen here are 35,000 to 40,000 clones, 65% to 85% observed once, and the top ten hold approximately 1.6%. This sample comprised CD4+ T cells sorted from PBMCs after 18-hour stimulation, obtained from a patient who received antiretroviral therapy. The receptors shown here come from an adult man with HIV who was CMV-seropositive. CDR3s include the opening cysteine and the closing phenylalanine or tryptophan. The D gene is left open where the match is weak. Only part of the rows carry a size: once, few, many, or a class if the clone is expanded.

abundance: -; j_gene: TRBJ1-1; d_gene: -; v_gene: TRBV5-1; CDR3aa: CASSLASGGLAEAFF; CDR3nt: TGCGCCAGCAGCTTGGCGTCTGGGGGGCTCGCTGAAGCTTTCTTT
abundance: once; j_gene: TRBJ1-4; d_gene: TRBD1; v_gene: TRBV18; CDR3aa: CASSPRDRTNEKLFF; CDR3nt: TGTGCCAGCTCACCCAGGGACAGGACGAATGAAAAACTGTTTTTT
abundance: -; j_gene: TRBJ2-7; d_gene: -; v_gene: TRBV2; CDR3aa: CASSDPQAGEYEQYF; CDR3nt: TGTGCCAGCAGTGACCCCCAGGCAGGGGAGTACGAGCAGTACTTC
abundance: -; j_gene: TRBJ2-3; d_gene: -; v_gene: TRBV2; CDR3aa: CASKRDLSTDTQYF; CDR3nt: TGTGCCAGCAAACGGGACTTAAGCACAGATACGCAGTATTTT
abundance: -; j_gene: TRBJ1-2; d_gene: -; v_gene: TRBV6-5; CDR3aa: CASSRGSGYTF; CDR3nt: TGTGCCAGCAGTCGGGGTAGTGGCTACACCTTC
abundance: once; j_gene: TRBJ1-2; d_gene: TRBD1; v_gene: TRBV4-1; CDR3aa: CASSQGRGLLLSGQRHGYTF; CDR3nt: TGCGCCAGCAGCCAAGGGAGGGGCTTACTTCTCTCGGGACAGAGGCATGGCTACACCTTC
abundance: -; j_gene: TRBJ2-2; d_gene: -; v_gene: TRBV14; CDR3aa: CASSRISGELFF; CDR3nt: TGTGCCAGCAGCAGAATAAGCGGGGAGCTGTTTTTT
abundance: -; j_gene: TRBJ1-2; d_gene: -; v_gene: TRBV2; CDR3aa: CASSLGGYTF; CDR3nt: TGTGCCAGCAGTCTTGGGGGCTACACCTTC
abundance: -; j_gene: TRBJ1-2; d_gene: TRBD1; v_gene: TRBV10-2; CDR3aa: CASSEGTGVAGYTF; CDR3nt: TGCGCCAGCAGTGAAGGGACAGGGGTAGCTGGCTACACCTTC
abundance: -; j_gene: TRBJ1-1; d_gene: -; v_gene: TRBV28; CDR3aa: CASSLLGPNTEAFF; CDR3nt: TGTGCCAGCAGTTTATTGGGACCGAACACTGAAGCTTTCTTT
abundance: few; j_gene: TRBJ1-1; d_gene: -; v_gene: TRBV7-3; CDR3aa: CASSLNKNTEAFF; CDR3nt: TGTGCCAGCAGCTTAAATAAGAACACTGAAGCTTTCTTT
abundance: -; j_gene: TRBJ1-5; d_gene: -; v_gene: TRBV6-1; CDR3aa: CASSEGWGSSNQPQHF; CDR3nt: TGTGCCAGCAGTGAAGGGTGGGGGTCTAGCAATCAGCCCCAGCATTTT
abundance: -; j_gene: TRBJ2-3; d_gene: TRBD1; v_gene: TRBV5-4; CDR3aa: CASSPQQGISTDTQYF; CDR3nt: TGTGCCAGCAGCCCCCAACAGGGGATCAGCACAGATACGCAGTATTTT
abundance: -; j_gene: TRBJ2-1; d_gene: TRBD1; v_gene: TRBV28; CDR3aa: CASSRQGATNEQFF; CDR3nt: TGTGCCAGCAGTAGACAGGGGGCTACCAATGAGCAGTTCTTC
abundance: -; j_gene: TRBJ1-1; d_gene: -; v_gene: TRBV6-5; CDR3aa: CASSYSGGRDTEAFF; CDR3nt: TGTGCCAGCAGTTACTCTGGCGGGCGGGACACTGAAGCTTTCTTT
abundance: few; j_gene: TRBJ1-4; d_gene: -; v_gene: TRBV14; CDR3aa: CASSQAGITNEKLFF; CDR3nt: TGTGCCAGCAGCCAGGCGGGTATCACTAATGAAAAACTGTTTTTT
abundance: -; j_gene: TRBJ1-2; d_gene: -; v_gene: TRBV2; CDR3aa: CASSEGTGSIDGYTF; CDR3nt: TGTGCCAGCAGTGAAGGTACAGGGAGTATAGACGGCTACACCTTC
abundance: -; j_gene: TRBJ1-2; d_gene: -; v_gene: TRBV6-1; CDR3aa: CASSEDPQGYGYTF; CDR3nt: TGTGCCAGCAGTGAAGACCCACAGGGCTATGGCTACACCTTC
abundance: -; j_gene: TRBJ2-4; d_gene: TRBD1; v_gene: TRBV19; CDR3aa: CASSPQGVRNIQYF; CDR3nt: TGTGCCAGTAGCCCACAGGGGGTAAGAAACATTCAGTACTTC
abundance: -; j_gene: TRBJ2-7; d_gene: -; v_gene: TRBV4-1; CDR3aa: CASSQGSEQYF; CDR3nt: TGCGCCAGCAGCCAAGGAAGCGAGCAGTACTTC
abundance: -; j_gene: TRBJ1-2; d_gene: -; v_gene: TRBV4-2; CDR3aa: CASSQDGGGDGYTF; CDR3nt: TGTGCCAGCAGCCAAGATGGCGGGGGTGATGGCTACACCTTC
abundance: -; j_gene: TRBJ1-2; d_gene: -; v_gene: TRBV15; CDR3aa: CATSSRDRYSYGYTF; CDR3nt: TGTGCCACCAGCTCCCGAGACAGGTACTCCTATGGCTACACCTTC
abundance: -; j_gene: TRBJ1-3; d_gene: -; v_gene: TRBV18; CDR3aa: CASSPPGSRTGNTIYF; CDR3nt: TGTGCCAGCTCACCGCCAGGGTCCCGAACTGGAAACACCATATATTTT
abundance: -; j_gene: TRBJ2-1; d_gene: -; v_gene: TRBV6-2/TRBV6-3; CDR3aa: CASSYERFGPQFF; CDR3nt: TGTGCCAGCAGTTACGAGAGATTCGGTCCCCAGTTCTTC
abundance: -; j_gene: TRBJ2-7; d_gene: -; v_gene: TRBV3-1/TRBV3-2; CDR3aa: CASSQDNLGGTEQYF; CDR3nt: TGTGCCAGCAGCCAAGATAATCTCGGTGGGACCGAGCAGTACTTC
abundance: once; j_gene: TRBJ1-2; d_gene: TRBD1; v_gene: TRBV5-1; CDR3aa: CASSLDSGQANGGYTF; CDR3nt: TGCGCCAGCAGCTTGGATTCGGGACAGGCCAACGGGGGCTACACCTTC
abundance: -; j_gene: TRBJ1-2; d_gene: TRBD1; v_gene: TRBV24-1; CDR3aa: CATSDTGQGKGYTF; CDR3nt: TGTGCCACCAGTGATACGGGACAGGGAAAAGGCTACACCTTC
abundance: -; j_gene: TRBJ1-5; d_gene: -; v_gene: TRBV3-1/TRBV3-2; CDR3aa: CASSQGVGSNQPQHF; CDR3nt: TGTGCCAGCAGCCAGGGGGTTGGCAGCAATCAGCCCCAGCATTTT
abundance: -; j_gene: TRBJ2-3; d_gene: TRBD1; v_gene: TRBV18; CDR3aa: CASSPGTVTDTQYF; CDR3nt: TGTGCCAGCTCACCAGGGACAGTTACAGATACGCAGTATTTT
abundance: once; j_gene: TRBJ2-2; d_gene: -; v_gene: TRBV27; CDR3aa: CASSLYFNRDATGELFF; CDR3nt: TGTGCCAGCAGTTTGTATTTCAACAGGGACGCCACCGGGGAGCTGTTTTTT
abundance: once; j_gene: TRBJ1-6; d_gene: -; v_gene: TRBV5-5; CDR3aa: CASSSMGSYNSPLHF; CDR3nt: TGTGCCAGCAGCTCAATGGGGTCCTATAATTCACCCCTCCACTTT
abundance: -; j_gene: TRBJ1-5; d_gene: TRBD1; v_gene: TRBV19; CDR3aa: CASTGTGFSNQPQHF; CDR3nt: TGTGCCAGTACCGGGACAGGGTTTAGCAATCAGCCCCAGCATTTT
abundance: -; j_gene: TRBJ1-1; d_gene: -; v_gene: TRBV20-1; CDR3aa: CSARKYTEAFF; CDR3nt: TGCAGTGCTAGAAAGTATACTGAAGCTTTCTTT
abundance: -; j_gene: TRBJ2-7; d_gene: -; v_gene: TRBV5-1; CDR3aa: CASSLLTGGEQYF; CDR3nt: TGCGCCAGCAGCTTGCTCACAGGTGGCGAGCAGTACTTC
abundance: -; j_gene: TRBJ2-3; d_gene: -; v_gene: TRBV7-2; CDR3aa: CASRQSHLTDTQYF; CDR3nt: TGTGCCAGCAGACAGTCCCACCTTACAGATACGCAGTATTTT
abundance: -; j_gene: TRBJ1-2; d_gene: -; v_gene: TRBV15; CDR3aa: CATSRERGELYGYTF; CDR3nt: TGTGCCACCAGCAGAGAACGGGGTGAACTATACGGCTACACCTTC
abundance: -; j_gene: TRBJ1-5; d_gene: -; v_gene: TRBV6-1; CDR3aa: CASSEVGTSNQPQHF; CDR3nt: TGTGCCAGCAGTGAGGTGGGGACTAGCAATCAGCCCCAGCATTTT
abundance: -; j_gene: TRBJ2-2; d_gene: TRBD2; v_gene: TRBV18; CDR3aa: CASSPPGTKAGELFF; CDR3nt: TGTGCCAGCTCACCCCCCGGGACTAAGGCCGGGGAGCTGTTTTTT
abundance: -; j_gene: TRBJ2-2; d_gene: TRBD2; v_gene: TRBV7-3; CDR3aa: CASSYSGGNTGELFF; CDR3nt: TGTGCCAGCAGTTATAGCGGGGGGAACACCGGGGAGCTGTTTTTT
abundance: -; j_gene: TRBJ2-3; d_gene: TRBD2; v_gene: TRBV7-6; CDR3aa: CASSLVAGALSTDTQYF; CDR3nt: TGTGCCAGCAGCTTAGTAGCGGGCGCTCTTAGCACAGATACGCAGTATTTT
abundance: -; j_gene: TRBJ2-7; d_gene: TRBD2; v_gene: TRBV6-6; CDR3aa: CASSLAGATYEQYF; CDR3nt: TGTGCCAGCAGTTTAGCGGGGGCTACCTACGAGCAGTACTTC
abundance: medium-sized; j_gene: TRBJ2-1; d_gene: -; v_gene: TRBV10-3; CDR3aa: CAISDPKGTTINEQFF; CDR3nt: TGTGCCATCAGTGATCCCAAAGGGACAACCATCAATGAGCAGTTCTTC
abundance: -; j_gene: TRBJ1-1; d_gene: TRBD1; v_gene: TRBV7-3; CDR3aa: CASSRDSLNTEAFF; CDR3nt: TGTGCCAGCAGCCGGGACAGTTTGAACACTGAAGCTTTCTTT
abundance: -; j_gene: TRBJ1-2; d_gene: TRBD1; v_gene: TRBV3-1/TRBV3-2; CDR3aa: CASSQGQGRVGYTF; CDR3nt: TGTGCCAGCAGCCAGGGACAGGGTAGGGTAGGCTACACCTTC
abundance: -; j_gene: TRBJ1-1; d_gene: -; v_gene: TRBV6-5; CDR3aa: CASSYRQPNTEAFF; CDR3nt: TGTGCCAGCAGTTACAGACAGCCGAACACTGAAGCTTTCTTT
abundance: -; j_gene: TRBJ1-6; d_gene: -; v_gene: TRBV5-6; CDR3aa: CASSLSQGRANSPLHF; CDR3nt: TGTGCCAGCAGCTTGTCCCAGGGGAGGGCTAATTCACCCCTCCACTTT
abundance: -; j_gene: TRBJ1-2; d_gene: -; v_gene: TRBV2; CDR3aa: CASSEALQAGGYGYTF; CDR3nt: TGTGCCAGCAGTGAAGCGCTTCAGGCGGGTGGATATGGCTACACCTTC
abundance: -; j_gene: TRBJ1-2; d_gene: -; v_gene: TRBV7-2; CDR3aa: CASSFRRPGQVTGYTF; CDR3nt: TGTGCCAGCAGCTTTAGAAGGCCGGGGCAGGTGACTGGCTACACCTTC
abundance: -; j_gene: TRBJ2-1; d_gene: -; v_gene: TRBV5-6; CDR3aa: CASSLVGAHRQFF; CDR3nt: TGTGCCAGCAGCTTGGTCGGGGCACATCGGCAGTTCTTC
abundance: -; j_gene: TRBJ1-6; d_gene: -; v_gene: TRBV30; CDR3aa: CAWTVKGSNSPLHF; CDR3nt: TGTGCCTGGACGGTCAAAGGGTCTAATTCACCCCTCCACTTT
abundance: once; j_gene: TRBJ2-6; d_gene: -; v_gene: TRBV3-1/TRBV3-2; CDR3aa: CASSRGAGANVLTF; CDR3nt: TGTGCCAGCAGCCGGGGCGCTGGGGCCAACGTCCTGACTTTC
abundance: -; j_gene: TRBJ2-1; d_gene: -; v_gene: TRBV6-5; CDR3aa: CASSYLTGDYNEQFF; CDR3nt: TGTGCCAGCAGTTACCTAACGGGGGACTACAATGAGCAGTTCTTC
abundance: few; j_gene: TRBJ1-6; d_gene: TRBD1; v_gene: TRBV19; CDR3aa: CASMDRTFGNSPLHF; CDR3nt: TGTGCCAGTATGGACAGGACATTTGGTAATTCACCCCTCCACTTT